This T cell receptor (beta chain) was observed in a study of T cell responses to AZD1222 COVID-19 vaccine. The study's findings and limits: Only 5 or 6 AZD1222 recipients were seropositive at baseline.

Per germline, CDR1 SNHLY and CDR2 FYNNEI. The V and J ends lost 7 bases and 4 bases, in that order; junction bases with no gene match: 9. CDR3 length: 14 amino acids. Note on this clone: Its antigen is unidentified.

Sequenced by immunoSEQ multiplex PCR; TCRdb stores in-frame clones only, minus some. The data contain 45,000 to 65,000 clones, 80% to 90% of them singletons. The source of this sequence is an adult in good health. The chain couples TRBV2 to TRBJ1-2, with TRBD1 matching 7 bases. The sample consisted of peripheral blood, taken on day 0 of AZD1222 vaccination. CDR3 loop: CASTLGQASYGYTF. The CDR3 DNA reads TGTGCCAGCACCCTAGGACAGGCCAGCTATGGCTACACCTTC.